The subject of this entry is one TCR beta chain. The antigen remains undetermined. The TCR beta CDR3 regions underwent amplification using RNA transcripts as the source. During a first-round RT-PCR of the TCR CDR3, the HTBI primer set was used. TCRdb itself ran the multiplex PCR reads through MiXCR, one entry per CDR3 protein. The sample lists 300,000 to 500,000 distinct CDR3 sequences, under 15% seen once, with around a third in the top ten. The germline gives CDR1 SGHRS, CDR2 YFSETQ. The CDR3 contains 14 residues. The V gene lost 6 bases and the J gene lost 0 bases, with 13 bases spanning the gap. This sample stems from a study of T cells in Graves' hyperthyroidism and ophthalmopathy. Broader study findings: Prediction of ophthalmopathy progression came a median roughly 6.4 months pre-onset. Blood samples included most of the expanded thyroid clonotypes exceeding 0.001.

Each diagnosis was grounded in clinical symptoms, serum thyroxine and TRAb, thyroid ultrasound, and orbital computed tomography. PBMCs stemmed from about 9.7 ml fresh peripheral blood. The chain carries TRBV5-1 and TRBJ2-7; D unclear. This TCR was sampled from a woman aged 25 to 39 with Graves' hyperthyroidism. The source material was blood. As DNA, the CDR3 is TGCGCCAGCAAGTTGGACCCTAGCTCCTACGAGCAGTACTTC. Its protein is CASKLDPSSYEQYF.